A selection of T cell receptor beta chains follows, all from one sample in a study of vaccination effects on CD4 cells after COVID-19. Only in-frame clones appear in the TCRdb table, and some are missing; sequencing was by immunoSEQ multiplex PCR. The sample lists 15,000 or so clones; roughly 80% were seen once. The antigens of these receptors remain unknown. The material was CD4+ T cells from PBMCs cultured with HCoV-NL63 spike peptides, obtained after COVID-19 vaccination. The receptor set was obtained from a human donor who had a prior SARS-CoV-2 infection. CDR3s include the opening cysteine and the closing phenylalanine or tryptophan. The order of the fields is J gene, V gene, CDR3 length, CDR3 protein.

TRBJ2-3	TRBV30	13	CAWSVSSRMAQYF
TRBJ2-6	TRBV10-3	18	CAISLQGPSQGGANVLTF
TRBJ2-1	TRBV9	15	CASSLLAVPYNEQFF
TRBJ1-2	TRBV12-3/TRBV12-4	12	CASSLNSYGYTF
TRBJ2-5	TRBV30	14	CAWSPGQYQETQYF
TRBJ1-6	TRBV4-2	15	CASSQTGLSDSPLHF
TRBJ1-2	TRBV5-1	16	CASSRGTAGDFYGYTF
TRBJ1-2	TRBV21-1	14	CASSRQTFNYGYTF
TRBJ1-5	TRBV19	17	CASSIHGQAYSNQPQHF
TRBJ1-6	TRBV4-3	16	CASSQDGQPYNSPLHF
TRBJ2-2	TRBV5-1	13	CASQGSDTGELFF
TRBJ1-5	TRBV6-6	14	CASSYSQGEQPQHF
TRBJ2-7	TRBV2	13	CASSERLALEQYF
TRBJ2-7	TRBV5-1	15	CASSLALAGGYEQYF
TRBJ1-1	TRBV19	14	CASREGGPGPEAFF
TRBJ2-7	TRBV5-1	14	CASSGTKSSYEQYF
TRBJ2-2	TRBV2	15	CASMDGVGNTGELFF
TRBJ1-2	TRBV18	11	CASSPGDGYTF
TRBJ2-2	TRBV9	17	CASSASRGGSDTGELFF
TRBJ1-1	TRBV30	14	CAWSVPGLVTEAFF
TRBJ2-2	TRBV12-3/TRBV12-4	12	CATGGRTGELFF
TRBJ2-1	TRBV24-1	17	CATSDSHTGGQNNEQFF
TRBJ1-4	TRBV5-1	15	CASSPQWGNNEKLFF
TRBJ2-1	TRBV7-2	11	CASTLHHEQFF
TRBJ2-5	TRBV18	14	CASSPSGAGETQYF
TRBJ2-7	TRBV5-4	13	CASRDRGTYEQYF
TRBJ2-1	TRBV9	17	CASSVEPRTSGYNEQFF
TRBJ1-1	TRBV6-5	15	CARGPFCPLNTEAFF
TRBJ2-1	TRBV2	17	CASSADLGGPGYNEQFF
TRBJ2-1	TRBV18	15	CASSKGLAVYNEQFF
TRBJ2-1	TRBV11-1	13	CASSLNLDNEQFF
TRBJ2-1	TRBV18	14	CASSPSSTYNEQFF
TRBJ2-7	TRBV19	15	CASSGGQASLGEQYF
TRBJ2-3	TRBV21-1	15	CASSNVQGGTDTQYF
TRBJ2-6	TRBV9	16	CASSVAGRAGANVLTF
TRBJ2-7	TRBV7-8	14	CATKLALSSYEQYF
TRBJ1-2	TRBV7-2	13	CASSPRRTDGYTF
TRBJ1-6	TRBV15	15	CATSRDWAGGSPLHF
TRBJ2-1	TRBV6-5	15	CASSTIGTGGREQFF
TRBJ2-3	TRBV7-9	13	CASSPGGQDTQYF
TRBJ2-2	TRBV14	21	CASSQIYPGGSQKGDTGELFF
TRBJ1-2	TRBV3-1/TRBV3-2	15	CASSQVNIIKYGYTF
TRBJ1-1	TRBV5-1	15	CASTRSGGLNTEAFF
TRBJ1-2	TRBV11-2	14	CASSYQSGLGGYTF
TRBJ1-1	TRBV5-1	17	CASSLDLRSPRPTEAFF
TRBJ2-3	TRBV4-2	15	CASSQRTSGGDTQYF
TRBJ2-1	TRBV24-1	11	CATSDYNEQFF
TRBJ1-1	TRBV27	14	CASSLYRADTEAFF
TRBJ1-1	TRBV5-1	14	CASSLPGLNTEAFF
TRBJ2-3	TRBV7-3	13	CASSLREGDTQYF
TRBJ2-5	TRBV6-1	16	CASSEGWTSGRETQYF
TRBJ2-2	TRBV24-1	14	CATRDTAATGELFF
TRBJ1-6	TRBV7-9	14	CASSLEQYNSPLHF
TRBJ2-1	TRBV5-7	16	CASSLQGAGSYNEQFF
TRBJ2-7	TRBV24-1	16	CATSALNASGMGEQYF
TRBJ2-5	TRBV3-1/TRBV3-2	12	CASSPIGETQYF
TRBJ2-3	TRBV3-1/TRBV3-2	17	CASSLLSGGTYTDTQYF